The 20 T cell receptor beta chains reported below all come from one sample, sequenced in a study of CD8 T cells in Susac syndrome. The authors reverse transcribed about 0.5 to 1 ug RNA with random hexamers. A single record per CDR3 protein comes from TCRdb applying MiXCR to the immunoSEQ multiplex PCR reads. The sample has a few hundred thousand distinct CDR3 sequences, roughly 96% seen once. The sample comprised CD4+ T cells from PBMCs. The receptors come from a human donor with multiple sclerosis.

The chain is built from TRBV19 and TRBJ2-5; D remains unclear. Germline V gives CDR1 LNHDA, CDR2 SQIVND (reference sequence). The V gene lost 4 bases and the J gene lost 4 bases, with 10 bases spanning the gap. CDR3 size: 13 residues. The CDR3 sequence: CASSTPDGETQYF. The CDR3 coding sequence is TGTGCCAGTAGTACCCCGGACGGAGAGACCCAGTACTTC.

This chain connects TRBV9 to TRBJ2-5; no clear D gene. Germline CDR1 and CDR2: SGDLS and YYNGEE. The CDR3 is 15 amino acids. Trimming took off 2 bases at V and 2 bases at J, with 13 bases between the two ends. The CDR3 coding sequence is TGTGCCAGCAGCGTTATGACAAGCAGGCAAGAGACCCAGTACTTC. Its protein product is CASSVMTSRQETQYF.

This chain connects TRBV6-4 to TRBJ1-2, with 9 nucleotides matching TRBD1. The CDR3 covers 13 residues. Looked up from germline, CDR1 is MRHNA and CDR2 is SNTAGT. Losses at the gene ends were 4 bases for V and 8 bases for J; bases not matched to a gene: 5. CDR3 sequence (DNA): TGTGCCAGCAGTGTCGGGACAGGGTTAGGCTACACCTTC. Protein: CASSVGTGLGYTF.

The chain joins TRBV9 to TRBJ2-7; TRBD1 agrees at 10 bases. V shed 4 bases, J shed 6 bases, and the junction held 7 bases outside the gene matches. CDR1 is SGDLS and CDR2 is YYNGEE in the germline V gene. The CDR3 runs to 14 residues. CDR3 bases: TGTGCCAGCAGCACCTGGGACAGGGGTAGCGAGCAGTACTTC. Encoded protein: CASSTWDRGSEQYF.

The gene calls are TRBV7-3 and TRBJ2-3; D ambiguous. Germline lookup yields CDR1 SGHTA and CDR2 FQGTGA. This CDR3 spans 13 amino acids. Trimming cost V 0 bases and J 4 bases, with 5 bases left between them. This chain's CDR3 is CASSLTFADTQYF. For the CDR3, the DNA is TGTGCCAGCAGCTTAACCTTCGCAGATACGCAGTATTTT.

The genes are TRBV29-1 and TRBJ2-2, with TRBD2 matching over 7 bases. The CDR3 runs to 11 residues. Germline loops: CDR1 SQVTM, CDR2 ANQGSEA. The ends lost 5 bases at V and 6 bases at J; junction bases unmatched: 0. The CDR3 region has the DNA TGCAGCGTTCGGGGGGCCGGGGAGCTGTTTTTT. Protein product: CSVRGAGELFF.

The chain is built from TRBV5-4 and TRBJ2-1; 7 bases match TRBD1. The germline gives CDR1 SGHNT, CDR2 YYREEE (reference sequence). CDR3 length equals 14 residues. V was pared by 0 bases and J by 5 bases, with 2 bases of the junction left unmatched. As DNA, the CDR3 is TGTGCCAGCAGCTTGGCAGGGGGTGACAATGAGCAGTTCTTC. As protein: CASSLAGGDNEQFF.

The chain employs TRBV30 and TRBJ2-1; 10 positions agree with TRBD1. In germline, CDR1 is GTSNPN, CDR2 SVGIG (reference sequence). The J segment lost 6 bases and the V segment lost 3 bases, leaving 14 bases of the junction unmatched. The CDR3 is made up of 17 amino acids. CDR3 coding DNA: TGTGCCTGGAGGAAGGGACAGGGGAGGCCCGCTCTCAATGAGCAGTTCTTC. Its protein is CAWRKGQGRPALNEQFF.

The chain recombines TRBV12-3 or TRBV12-4 with TRBJ2-7; 7 bases agree with TRBD1. The trim removed 6 bases at V and 3 bases at J, leaving 11 bases unmatched. CDR3 size: 15 residues. The chain's CDR3 is CASSDRAGVGYEQYF. The CDR3 DNA follows: TGTGCCAGCAGCGACAGGGCGGGTGTCGGCTACGAGCAGTACTTC.

The chain combines TRBV29-1 with TRBJ2-2; a possible D gene is TRBD2 (6 bases). The V gene lost 5 bases and the J gene lost 2 bases, with 15 bases spanning the gap. Germline CDR1 and CDR2: SQVTM and ANQGSEA. The CDR3 consists of 15 residues. CDR3 bases: TGCAGCGTTAGCATAGGACTACTCAACACCGGGGAGCTGTTTTTT. This encodes CSVSIGLLNTGELFF.

The V call is TRBV18, the J call TRBJ2-7, with D tentatively TRBD1 (6 bases). CDR1 is KGHSH and CDR2 is LQKENI in the germline V gene. V was trimmed by 4 bases and J by 2 bases, leaving 12 bases between them. The CDR3 contains 14 residues. The CDR3 region is CASSQQGNAYEQYF. Here the CDR3 DNA reads TGTGCCAGCTCACAGCAGGGGAATGCCTACGAGCAGTACTTC.

This chain uses TRBV25-1 with TRBJ1-2; D remains ambiguous. This CDR3 is 14 amino acids long. Trimming shortened V by 2 bases and J by 6 bases, and 13 bases separated the two germline ends. Germline V CDR1 and CDR2: MGHDK, SYGVNS. Here the CDR3 DNA reads TGTGCCAGCAGTGAACCCGGGAAGTTCGATGGCTACACCTTC. It encodes CASSEPGKFDGYTF.

The chain combines TRBV29-1 with TRBJ2-7; 8 bases are shared with TRBD1. V trimming: 1 base; J trimming: 1 base; junction bases outside the gene matches: 6. The CDR3 is 15 residues long. Germline V gene lookup returns CDR1 SQVTM and CDR2 ANQGSEA. This CDR3 reads CSVEGGTGSSYEQYF. DNA of the CDR3: TGCAGCGTTGAAGGCGGGACAGGCTCTTCCTACGAGCAGTACTTC.

V is TRBV6-1 and J is TRBJ2-7; 10 bases line up with TRBD1. This CDR3 spans 15 amino acids. Trimming cost V 4 bases and J 6 bases; bases outside gene matches: 9. Germline CDR1 MNHNS, CDR2 SASEGT. The CDR3 DNA reads as TGTGCCAGCAGTGTAACCGGGACAGGGGTCGGCGAGCAGTACTTC. The encoded protein is CASSVTGTGVGEQYF.

This clonotype is a singleton in its sample. The rearrangement joins TRBV20-1 to TRBJ1-4; 7 nucleotides line up with TRBD1. Per the germline V gene, CDR1 is DFQATT and CDR2 is SNEGSKA (reference sequence). With V trimmed by 6 bases and J by 7 bases, 11 bases remained unmatched. The CDR3 has 14 residues. The CDR3 DNA reads as TGCAGTGCGGAGGGAGGGGGCCGAGGTGAAAAACTGTTTTTT. Translating it yields CSAEGGGRGEKLFF.

This chain connects TRBV29-1 to TRBJ1-2, with D unclear. This CDR3 contains 11 residues. Deletions cut 8 bases from V and 6 bases from J, with 13 bases between. The germline V gene has CDR1 SQVTM and CDR2 ANQGSEA. In nucleotides, the CDR3 is TGCAGCTCCTTCGGGCCAGATGGCTACACCTTC. It is translated as CSSFGPDGYTF.

The chain recombines TRBV11-1 with TRBJ2-5; the match to TRBD2 covers 7 bases. Germline-derived CDR1 and CDR2 are SGHAT and FQDESV (reference sequence). This CDR3 has 14 residues. V was pared by 5 bases and J by 5 bases, with 8 bases of the junction left unmatched. CDR3 sequence (DNA): TGTGCCAGCAGCGCCTCGTGGGAGGGCGAGACCCAGTACTTC. As protein: CASSASWEGETQYF.

This chain connects TRBV12-3 or TRBV12-4 to TRBJ2-1; possible D gene TRBD2, 6 bases. The CDR3 is 16 amino acids. With 0 bases removed from V and 4 bases from J, the gap between germline ends came to 13 bases. CDR3 loop: CASSLALGSGYNEQFF. DNA for the CDR3: TGTGCCAGCAGTTTAGCGCTTGGTAGCGGTTACAATGAGCAGTTCTTC.

This chain joins TRBV30 and TRBJ1-4; 9 bases are shared with TRBD1. Germline V gene sequence: CDR1 GTSNPN, CDR2 SVGIG (reference sequence). The CDR3 is made up of 13 amino acids. J lost 7 bases, V lost 4 bases, and 4 bases had no gene match. The CDR3 region is CAWNRGRIEKLFF. In nucleotides, the CDR3 is TGTGCCTGGAACAGGGGGCGAATTGAAAAACTGTTTTTT.

V gene TRBV28 combines with J gene TRBJ2-7; D is possibly TRBD1 (6 bases). Germline V gene data show CDR1 as MDHEN and CDR2 as SYDVKM. CDR3 size: 15 residues. V was shortened by 5 bases and J by 2 bases, with 16 bases between the two germline ends. The DNA of the CDR3 is TGTGCCAGCAGTCCAACCCTCGGACAGACCTACGAGCAGTACTTC. Residues: CASSPTLGQTYEQYF.